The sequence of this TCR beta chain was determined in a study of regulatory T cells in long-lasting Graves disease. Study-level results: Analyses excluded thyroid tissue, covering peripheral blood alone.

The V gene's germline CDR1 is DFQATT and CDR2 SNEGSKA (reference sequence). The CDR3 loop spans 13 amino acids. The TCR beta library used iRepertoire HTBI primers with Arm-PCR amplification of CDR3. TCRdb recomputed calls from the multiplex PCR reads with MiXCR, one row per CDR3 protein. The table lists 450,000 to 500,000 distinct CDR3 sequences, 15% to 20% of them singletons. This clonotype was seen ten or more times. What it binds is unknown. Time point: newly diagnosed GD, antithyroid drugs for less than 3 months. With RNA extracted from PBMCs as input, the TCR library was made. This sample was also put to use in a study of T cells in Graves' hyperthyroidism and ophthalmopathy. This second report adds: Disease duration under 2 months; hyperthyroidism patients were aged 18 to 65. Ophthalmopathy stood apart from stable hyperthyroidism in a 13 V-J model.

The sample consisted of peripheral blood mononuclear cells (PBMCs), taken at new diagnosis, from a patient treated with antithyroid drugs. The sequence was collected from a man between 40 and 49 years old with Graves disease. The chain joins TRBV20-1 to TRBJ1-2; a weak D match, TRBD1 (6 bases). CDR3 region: CIVAQGIDYGYTF. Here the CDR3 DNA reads TGCATTGTCGCGCAGGGGATTGACTATGGCTACACCTTC.